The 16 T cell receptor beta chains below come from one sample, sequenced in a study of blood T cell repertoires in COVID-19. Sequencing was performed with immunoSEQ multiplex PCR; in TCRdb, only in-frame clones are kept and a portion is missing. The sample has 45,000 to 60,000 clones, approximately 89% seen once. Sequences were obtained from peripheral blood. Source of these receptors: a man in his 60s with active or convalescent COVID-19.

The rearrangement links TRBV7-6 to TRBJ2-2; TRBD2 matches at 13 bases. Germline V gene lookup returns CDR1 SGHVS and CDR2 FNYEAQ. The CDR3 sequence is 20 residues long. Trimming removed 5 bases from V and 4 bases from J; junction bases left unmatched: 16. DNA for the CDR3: TGTGCCAGCAGCCCCTTGTTGGTCCAGACTAGCGGGGGGATCACCGGGGAGCTGTTTTTT. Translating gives CASSPLLVQTSGGITGELFF.

This CDR3 reads CASSPSFTGELFF. The CDR3 region has the DNA TGTGCCAGCAGCCCGTCCTTCACCGGGGAGCTGTTTTTT. This rearrangement joins TRBV11-3 to TRBJ2-2; D not resolved. V lost 5 bases to trimming and J lost 4 bases, with 8 bases between them. CDR1 is SGHNT and CDR2 is YENEEA in the germline V gene. This CDR3 contains 13 residues.

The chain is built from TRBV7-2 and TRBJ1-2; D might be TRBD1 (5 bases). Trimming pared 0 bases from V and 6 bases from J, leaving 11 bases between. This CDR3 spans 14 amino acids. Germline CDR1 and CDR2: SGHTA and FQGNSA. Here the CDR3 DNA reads TGTGCCAGCAGCTTAGCCGATACGGGGGATGGCTACACCTTC. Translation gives CASSLADTGDGYTF.

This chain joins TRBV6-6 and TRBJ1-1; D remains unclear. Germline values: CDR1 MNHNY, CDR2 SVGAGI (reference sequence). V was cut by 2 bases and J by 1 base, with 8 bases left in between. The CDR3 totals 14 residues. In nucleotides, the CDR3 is TGTGCCAGCAGTTACGCCCAGTCGAACACTGAAGCTTTCTTT. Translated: CASSYAQSNTEAFF.

CDR3 sequence: CASSLAGVLNTEAFF. The CDR3 DNA reads TGCGCCAGCAGCTTGGCGGGGGTCCTGAACACTGAAGCTTTCTTT. The chain has TRBV5-1 and TRBJ1-1; D may be TRBD1 (5 bases). This CDR3 region has 15 residues. Germline loops: CDR1 SGHRS, CDR2 YFSETQ. V lost 0 bases and J lost 0, with 9 bases in between.

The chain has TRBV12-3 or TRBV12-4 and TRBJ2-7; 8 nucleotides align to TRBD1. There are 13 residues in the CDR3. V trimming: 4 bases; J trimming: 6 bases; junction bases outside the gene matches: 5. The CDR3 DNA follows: TGTGCCAGCAGTTGGGGACAGGAGGGCGAGCAGTACTTC. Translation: CASSWGQEGEQYF.

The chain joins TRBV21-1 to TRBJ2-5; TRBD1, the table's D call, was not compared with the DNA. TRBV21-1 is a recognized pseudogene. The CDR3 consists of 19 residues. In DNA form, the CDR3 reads TGTGCCAGCAGCAAGAATAGGGGAAGAGAGGACACCGAATGGGAGACCCAGTACTTC. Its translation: CASSKNRGREDTEWETQYF.

Written as DNA, the CDR3 is TGTGCCAGCAGCAAGGGGGCAACTAATGAAAAACTGTTTTTT. This encodes CASSKGATNEKLFF. The rearrangement uses TRBV7-9 and TRBJ1-4, with TRBD1 as a possible D gene (6 bases). Germline assignment: CDR1 SEHNR and CDR2 FQNEAQ (reference sequence). The CDR3 length is 14 residues. V was shortened by 5 bases and J by 0 bases, with 7 bases between the two germline ends.

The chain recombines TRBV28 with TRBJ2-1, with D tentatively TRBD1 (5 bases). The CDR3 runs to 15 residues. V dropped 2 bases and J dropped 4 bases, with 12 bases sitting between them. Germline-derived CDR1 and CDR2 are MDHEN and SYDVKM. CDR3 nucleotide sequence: TGTGCCAGCAGTTTAGGTCAGGGTCAATACAATGAGCAGTTCTTC. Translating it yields CASSLGQGQYNEQFF.

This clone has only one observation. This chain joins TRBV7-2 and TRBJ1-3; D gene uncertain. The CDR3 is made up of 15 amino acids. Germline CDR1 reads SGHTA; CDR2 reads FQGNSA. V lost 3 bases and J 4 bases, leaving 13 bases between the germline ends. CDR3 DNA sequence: TGTGCCAGCAGCTTGCGAGGCGGGAGAGGAAACACCATATATTTT. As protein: CASSLRGGRGNTIYF.

DNA for the CDR3: TGTGCCAGCAGTCCCCCCGGTCCCGGCTACACCTTC. Translating gives CASSPPGPGYTF. The V gene is TRBV28, the J gene TRBJ1-2; D uncertain. The CDR3 runs 12 residues. Germline V lookup: CDR1 MDHEN, CDR2 SYDVKM. Trimming cost V 5 bases and J 8 bases, with 12 bases left between them.

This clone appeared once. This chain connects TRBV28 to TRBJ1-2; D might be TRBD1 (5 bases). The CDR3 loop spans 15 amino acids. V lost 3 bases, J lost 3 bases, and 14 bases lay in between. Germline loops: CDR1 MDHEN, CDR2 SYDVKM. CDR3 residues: CASSFVQGGHYGYTF. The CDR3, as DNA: TGTGCCAGCAGTTTCGTCCAGGGAGGGCACTATGGCTACACCTTC.

CDR3 sequence (DNA): TGTGCCAGCAGCTTGGCCGGGACAGGGAATGAAAAACTGTTTTTT. Translation gives CASSLAGTGNEKLFF. The genes are TRBV5-5 and TRBJ1-4, with TRBD1 matching over 9 bases. Unmatched junction bases numbered 2, after V lost 0 bases and J lost 5 bases. Germline V gives CDR1 SGHKS, CDR2 YYEKEE (reference sequence). The CDR3 runs 15 residues.

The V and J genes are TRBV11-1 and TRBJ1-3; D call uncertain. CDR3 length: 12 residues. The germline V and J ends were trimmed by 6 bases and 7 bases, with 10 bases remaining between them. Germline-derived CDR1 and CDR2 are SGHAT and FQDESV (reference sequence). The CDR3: CASRSLSNTIYF. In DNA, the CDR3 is TGTGCCAGCAGGAGTTTATCGAACACCATATATTTT. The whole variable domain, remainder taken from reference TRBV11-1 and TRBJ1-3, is EAEVAQSPRYKITEKSQAVAFWCDPISGHATLYWYRQILGQGPELLVQFQDESVVDDSQLPKDRFSAERLKGVDSTLKIQPAELGDSAMYLCASRSLSNTIYFGEGSWLTVV.

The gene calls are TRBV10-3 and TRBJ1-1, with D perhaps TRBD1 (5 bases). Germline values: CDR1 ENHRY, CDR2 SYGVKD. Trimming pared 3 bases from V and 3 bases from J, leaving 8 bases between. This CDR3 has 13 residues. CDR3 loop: CAISDGDYTEAFF. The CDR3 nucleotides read TGTGCCATCAGTGACGGGGACTACACTGAAGCTTTCTTT.

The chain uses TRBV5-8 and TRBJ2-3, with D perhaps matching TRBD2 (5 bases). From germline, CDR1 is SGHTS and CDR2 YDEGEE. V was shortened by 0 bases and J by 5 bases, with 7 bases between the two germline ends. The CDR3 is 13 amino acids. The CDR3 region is CASSLAAGDTQYF. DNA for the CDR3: TGTGCCAGCAGCTTGGCGGCGGGAGATACGCAGTATTTT.